This TCR beta chain was sequenced in a study of blood T cells in healthy people across ages. Using a J-beta primer mix together with a sample-barcoded 5' primer, a second PCR was run for roughly 7 to 12 cycles. The yield of each sample was at least 2.5 million CDR3-containing paired-end reads. Via MiXCR, TCRdb re-called the 5' RACE reads, giving one row per CDR3 protein. Among 750,000 to 950,000 distinct CDR3 sequences listed, about 26% were seen once. A further study also used this sample, focusing on T cells of mothers and their children. That paper notes: The yield was over 9.5 million TCR beta CDR3 reads from each mother and roughly 3 million from each child.

Sequencing was carried out using blood. This sequence originates from a boy between 10 and 17 years old in good health.

The CDR3 reads CASSEAVPGGPGETQYF. The CDR3 coding sequence is TGTGCCAGCAGTGAAGCTGTGCCGGGGGGGCCGGGGGAGACCCAGTACTTC. The chain combines TRBV6-1 with TRBJ2-5; 8 bases line up with TRBD2. The CDR3 is made up of 17 amino acids. CDR1 and CDR2 from the germline V gene are MNHNS and SASEGT. Trimming at V came to 0 bases and at J to 5 bases, leaving 11 bases not matched to a gene.